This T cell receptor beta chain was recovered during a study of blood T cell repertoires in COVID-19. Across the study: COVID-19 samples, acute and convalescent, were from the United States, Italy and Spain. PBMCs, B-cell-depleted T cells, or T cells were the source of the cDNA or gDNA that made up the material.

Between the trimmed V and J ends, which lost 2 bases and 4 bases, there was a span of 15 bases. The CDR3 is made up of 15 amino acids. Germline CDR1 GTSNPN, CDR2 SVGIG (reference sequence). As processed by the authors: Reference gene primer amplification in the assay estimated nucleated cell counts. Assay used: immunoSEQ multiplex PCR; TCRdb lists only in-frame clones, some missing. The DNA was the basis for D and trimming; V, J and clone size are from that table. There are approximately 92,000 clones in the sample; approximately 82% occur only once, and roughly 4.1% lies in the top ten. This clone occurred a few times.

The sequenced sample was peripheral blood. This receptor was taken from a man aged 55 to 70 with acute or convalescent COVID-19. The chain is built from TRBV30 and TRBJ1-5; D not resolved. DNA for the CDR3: TGTGCCTGGAGTTTTGGCAGGTCCCTAAATCAGCCCCAGCATTTT. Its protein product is CAWSFGRSLNQPQHF. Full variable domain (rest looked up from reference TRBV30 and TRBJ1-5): SQTIHQWPATLVQPVGSPLSLECTVEGTSNPNLYWYRQAAGRGLQLLFYSVGIGQISSEVPQNLSASRPQDRQFILSSKKLLLSDSGFYLCAWSFGRSLNQPQHFGDGTRLSIL.